This TCR beta chain was retrieved from a study of cytomegalovirus exposure and HLA in healthy donors. General study results and limits: The authors assumed roughly uniform sequencing depth across donors for presence/absence analyses. Investigators reported some 150 TCR beta chains as tied to cytomegalovirus. Later on, a genetic analysis was performed. It linked a missense variant in DCLRE1C with V- and J-gene trimming of TCR beta.

About this clone itself: Its antigen is unidentified.

Healthy bone marrow donors made up the donor group. Germline V CDR1 and CDR2: MNHEY, SMNVEV (reference sequence). Trimming took 10 bases from V and 2 from J, leaving 12 bases between them. This CDR3 has 12 amino acids. Amplification used 60 Vbeta primers and 13 Jbeta primers. TCRdb keeps only in-frame clones here, not all; method: immunoSEQ multiplex PCR. The data hold about 100,000 clones, with 77% observed a single time. The material sequenced was PBMCs. The clonotype originates from a male donor in good health and CMV-seronegative. The chain has TRBV27 and TRBJ2-7; tentative D call: TRBD1 (5 bases). CDR3 amino acids: CATSSGPYEQYF. DNA for the CDR3: TGTGCCACCTCGTCAGGGCCCTACGAGCAGTACTTC.